Listed below are T cell receptor beta chains from one sample, sequenced in a study of OX40 agonist ivuxolimab in advanced cancers. Measured with immunoSEQ multiplex PCR; TCRdb has only the in-frame clones, and not every one. The profile shows 50,000 or so clones, 80% to 85% of them singletons. Sample: CD4+ or CD8+ T cells sorted from blood, taken in a trial of the OX40 agonist ivuxolimab. These receptors all stem from an adult with an advanced solid tumor such as melanoma, head and neck, liver or kidney cancer. Each CDR3 is given with its conserved first and last residue. The D gene is left open where the match is weak.

cdr3_aa: CAWSGIGGYSNQPQHF
d_call: -
j_call: TRBJ1-5
v_call: TRBV30

cdr3_aa: CASSLVVDTEAFF
d_call: -
j_call: TRBJ1-1
v_call: TRBV11-3

cdr3_aa: CASSSGQGGGEQFF
d_call: TRBD1
j_call: TRBJ2-1
v_call: TRBV11-2

cdr3_aa: CASGLDINTGELFF
d_call: -
j_call: TRBJ2-2
v_call: TRBV12-5

cdr3_aa: CASSISLAETQYF
d_call: -
j_call: TRBJ2-5
v_call: TRBV19

cdr3_aa: CASSILYGTPESGANVLTF
d_call: -
j_call: TRBJ2-6
v_call: TRBV19

cdr3_aa: CASSLFSGANVLTF
d_call: -
j_call: TRBJ2-6
v_call: TRBV19

cdr3_aa: CASSDVSGQNYGYTF
d_call: -
j_call: TRBJ1-2
v_call: TRBV2

cdr3_aa: CASRAKGRAYEQYF
d_call: -
j_call: TRBJ2-7
v_call: TRBV27

cdr3_aa: CASSYGGQGDYEQYF
d_call: TRBD1
j_call: TRBJ2-7
v_call: TRBV6-5

cdr3_aa: CAWARDRRNFQRGEQFF
d_call: TRBD1
j_call: TRBJ2-1
v_call: TRBV30